Listed below are T cell receptor beta chains from one sample, sequenced in a study of control samples from healthy donors and cancer patients. The repertoire was sequenced with immunoSEQ multiplex PCR; TCRdb's copy has only in-frame clones and lacks some. This sample yields approximately 160,000 clones, of which around 93% are seen a single time; roughly 4.3% belongs to the top ten. The sample was blood. Every receptor here comes from a woman aged 60-75 years in good health. Each CDR3 is given with its conserved first and last residue.

v_call	j_call	cdr3_aa
TRBV24-1	TRBJ1-3	CATEGVLSGNTIYF
TRBV24-1	TRBJ1-2	CATSVGPNYGYTF
TRBV2	TRBJ1-2	CASSQTGFYGYTF
TRBV19	TRBJ1-2	CATGQGSGGYTF
TRBV6-5	TRBJ1-2	CASSYGQGAQRFTF
TRBV29-1	TRBJ2-1	CSVGPAGGPWDEQFF
TRBV6-5	TRBJ2-2	CASTPGTTEVFF
TRBV9	TRBJ2-5	CASSVWEEETQYF
TRBV13	TRBJ2-7	CASSTPGQGPYEQYF
TRBV19	TRBJ1-3	CASRTPGQGAQGNTIYF
TRBV5-8	TRBJ1-4	CASSLDRAANEKLFF
TRBV5-1	TRBJ2-1	CASSQGVRSNEQFF
TRBV6-5	TRBJ1-1	CASKRTGTNTEAFF
TRBV28	TRBJ2-2	CASSLLHNHTGELFF
TRBV29-1	TRBJ2-7	CSVGRTSGVYEQYF
TRBV6-2/TRBV6-3	TRBJ2-2	CASSSPPRGGNTGELFF
TRBV19	TRBJ2-6	CASSMGAGANVLTF
TRBV6-2/TRBV6-3	TRBJ1-1	CASSSGTATNTEAFF
TRBV5-1	TRBJ2-3	CASSPAGTGRAQYF
TRBV2	TRBJ1-6	CASSGTGDYNSPLHF
TRBV3-1/TRBV3-2	TRBJ1-5	CASSQDWGGGQPQHF
TRBV18	TRBJ1-2	CASSPPLLERSYGYTF
TRBV5-1	TRBJ2-5	CASSWGTPNQETQYF
TRBV2	TRBJ1-2	CASSEFGRGQDGYTF
TRBV7-9	TRBJ2-3	CASSPERFTDTQYF
TRBV5-1	TRBJ2-7	CASGGLAGADEQYF
TRBV14	TRBJ2-5	CASSQRRGETQYF
TRBV4-3	TRBJ2-5	CASSQDSGPPSAQYF
TRBV19	TRBJ1-1	CASSLWDRGPTEAFF
TRBV16	TRBJ1-6	CASSQVGGARSPLHF
TRBV6-5	TRBJ1-1	CASSPTLGAEAFF
TRBV6-6	TRBJ1-6	CASTRTVHTVHSPLHF
TRBV7-8	TRBJ2-3	CASSVTSGGPDTQYF
TRBV7-3	TRBJ1-2	CASSPTGVNYGYTF
TRBV7-2	TRBJ2-3	CASSLVGSETDTQYF
TRBV5-5	TRBJ1-2	CASSSWTVGYTF
TRBV4-2	TRBJ2-5	CASSRTTSGDSAQYF
TRBV25-1	TRBJ2-3	CASSEPPGGGTDTQYF
TRBV6-5	TRBJ2-1	CASTIAGGLSHEQFF
TRBV9	TRBJ1-2	CASSVGGDSGYGYTF
TRBV12-3/TRBV12-4	TRBJ1-2	CATLQGRRGYTF
TRBV19	TRBJ1-5	CASSAVGTAFSGKSNQPQHF
TRBV5-4	TRBJ2-7	CASSLVSGNEQYF
TRBV9	TRBJ2-7	CASSKGRTSGYEQYF
TRBV2	TRBJ1-4	CASSEWQGGMEKLFF
TRBV2	TRBJ1-4	CASSELQGTSEKLFF
TRBV27	TRBJ1-1	CASSTYQGGWVNTEAFF
TRBV13	TRBJ1-6	CASSFENSPLHF
TRBV28	TRBJ1-1	CASSSGGEGSTEAFF
TRBV29-1	TRBJ1-4	CSVGGGGNEKLFF
TRBV3-1/TRBV3-2	TRBJ2-3	CASSQESGGVGADTQYF
TRBV5-3	TRBJ1-6	CARSSLASPLHF